This T cell receptor (beta chain) was sequenced during a study of neurological immune-mediated disorders. The unsorted libraries were generated from a total of 2 million PBMCs, which had been stored in RNAlater at -80 C. TCRdb independently ran MiXCR on the 5' RACE reads; one entry per CDR3 protein. The repertoire holds approximately 100,000 distinct CDR3 sequences, with about 3.8% as singletons. This clonotype was seen ten or more times. The junction departs from the called germline gene at one end, perhaps through a read error. Specimen: PBMCs. The TCR was taken from a woman aged 18-29 years with multiple sclerosis.

The CDR3: CATSRTGFDIQYF. The DNA for the CDR3 is TGTGCCACCAGTCGAACGGGGTTTGACATTCAGTACTTC. The chain has TRBV6-5 and TRBJ2-4, with D tentatively TRBD2 (5 bases). Germline V CDR1 and CDR2: MNHEY, SVGAGI. There are 13 residues in the CDR3.